The 31 T cell receptor beta chains reported below all come from one sample, sequenced in a study of post-analysis software for immune sequencing data. The antigens these receptors bind are not known. Each TCR beta cDNA library carried unique molecular identifiers. Each CDR3 protein gets one entry after TCRdb re-called the PCR reads with MiXCR. The sample yields about 430,000 distinct CDR3 sequences, approximately 42% seen once. Broader study findings: TRBV segments more frequent in patients than in controls numbered five and included TRBV5-6, TRBV5-1 and TRBV20-1.

The sequencing sample was made of blood. The receptors were sampled from a girl between 2 and 10 years old with multiple sclerosis.

This clonotype was seen more than once but under ten times. CDR3 amino acids: CASSTELYEQYF. In DNA form, the CDR3 reads TGTGCCAGCAGCACCGAATTATACGAGCAGTACTTC. This chain connects TRBV7-2 to TRBJ2-4; unclear D gene. The DNA matches TRBJ2-7 better at its end, which makes the J call doubtful. The CDR3 is made up of 12 amino acids. CDR1 is SGHTA and CDR2 is FQGNSA in the germline V gene.

The J gene is TRBJ2-3, the V gene TRBV20-1; perhaps TRBD1 as D (6 bases). Trimming stripped 2 bases from V and 4 bases from J, with 13 bases between. The CDR3 is 14 residues long. Germline CDR1 is DFQATT and CDR2 is SNEGSKA (reference sequence). CDR3 DNA sequence: TGCAGTGCTAGACCCCCCAAGGGGGCAGATACGCAGTATTTT. Encoded protein: CSARPPKGADTQYF.

The chain joins TRBV12-5 to TRBJ1-5; D call uncertain. The germline V gene encodes CDR1 LGHNT and CDR2 FRNRAP. The CDR3 sequence is 13 residues long. V dropped 0 bases and J dropped 3 bases, with 3 bases sitting between them. CDR3 in amino acids: CASGLVFNQPQHF. The CDR3 DNA reads TGTGCTAGTGGTTTGGTCTTCAATCAGCCCCAGCATTTT.

Only a few counts were recorded for this clonotype. The chain employs TRBV20-1 and TRBJ2-1, with 10 bases lining up with TRBD2. Germline V gene sequence: CDR1 DFQATT, CDR2 SNEGSKA (reference sequence). The CDR3 is 16 amino acids. Trimming took 5 bases from V and 5 from J; bases not matched to a gene: 12. The chain's CDR3 is CSASQGSGRRHNEQFF. For the CDR3, the DNA is TGCAGTGCTTCCCAGGGTAGCGGGAGGCGCCACAATGAGCAGTTCTTC.

V gene TRBV20-1 combines with J gene TRBJ1-5, with a tentative D call TRBD1 (6 bases). Germline-derived CDR1 and CDR2 are DFQATT and SNEGSKA (reference sequence). CDR3 size: 15 residues. V lost 4 bases and J lost 4, with 17 bases in between. CDR3 residues: CSATRDGGQNQPQHF. CDR3 nucleotides: TGCAGTGCTACGCGGGACGGGGGGCAGAATCAGCCCCAGCATTTT.

This chain links TRBV6-2 or TRBV6-3 with TRBJ2-5; 7 positions agree with TRBD1. The closer fit of TRBJ2-7 to the DNA end suggests the J call may be wrong. Per germline, CDR1 MNHEY and CDR2 SVGEGT. The CDR3 is 13 amino acids. The CDR3 spells CASRWTGDYEQYF. The CDR3 DNA sequence: TGTGCCAGCAGGTGGACAGGAGACTACGAGCAGTACTTC.

The chain employs TRBV20-1 and TRBJ2-4; possible D gene TRBD1, 6 bases. Germline loops: CDR1 DFQATT, CDR2 SNEGSKA (reference sequence). The CDR3 totals 13 residues. V gave up 1 base and J gave up 6 bases, with 10 bases separating them. CDR3 in DNA: TGCAGTGCTAGAGCTGGGGGCGGAAACATTCAGTACTTC. It is translated as CSARAGGGNIQYF.

The chain links TRBV28 to TRBJ2-7, with D perhaps TRBD1 (6 bases). Deletions cut 8 bases from V and 3 bases from J, with 17 bases between. Germline V lookup: CDR1 MDHEN, CDR2 SYDVKM. The CDR3 totals 14 residues. In DNA form, the CDR3 reads TGTGCCAGCCTAGGACAGCGTGGAAACTACGAGCAGTACTTC. It yields the protein CASLGQRGNYEQYF.

This clonotype was seen a handful of times. The CDR3 is CASSLDGTKGDTQYF. CDR3 coding DNA: TGTGCCAGCAGCTTAGACGGCACAAAGGGCGATACGCAGTATTTT. This rearrangement joins TRBV7-7 to TRBJ2-3; D unresolved. Trimming shortened V by 1 base and J by 6 bases, and 14 bases separated the two germline ends. The CDR3 runs to 15 residues. CDR1 and CDR2 (germline): SSHAT, FNYEAQ (reference sequence). Drawing the rest from reference TRBV7-7 and TRBJ2-3, the complete variable domain is GAGVSQSPRYKVTKRGQDVTLRCDPISSHATLYWYQQALGQGPEFLTYFNYEAQPDKSGLPSDRFSAERPEGSISTLTIQRTEQRDSAMYRCASSLDGTKGDTQYFGPGTRLTVL.

The chain links TRBV7-9 to TRBJ2-3; a weak D match, TRBD2 (5 bases). The CDR3 extends over 15 amino acids. Looked up from germline, CDR1 is SEHNR and CDR2 is FQNEAQ (reference sequence). V lost 4 bases to trimming and J lost 1 base, with 12 bases between them. CDR3 sequence reads: CASSWSGDGTDTQYF. The CDR3 DNA reads TGTGCCAGCAGCTGGAGCGGCGACGGCACAGATACGCAGTATTTT.

This chain joins TRBV3-1 and TRBJ1-5; weak D call: TRBD1 (5 bases). Trimming left V 2 bases short and J 4 bases short, with 12 bases between. The germline V gene has CDR1 LGHDT and CDR2 YNNKEL (reference sequence). This CDR3 spans 15 amino acids. The CDR3, as DNA: TGTGCCAGCAGCCAATCAGGGCAGGCTAATCAGCCCCAGCATTTT. As protein: CASSQSGQANQPQHF.

V gene TRBV21-1 combines with J gene TRBJ2-7; the tabulated D call, TRBD1, remains unverified against the DNA. TRBV21-1 is marked as a pseudogene. This CDR3 is 19 amino acids long. CDR3 loop: CASSKVVDQGRGSLYEQYF. In nucleotides, the CDR3 is TGTGCCAGCAGCAAAGTGGTTGATCAGGGCAGGGGGAGTCTCTACGAGCAGTACTTC.

This chain joins TRBV20-1 and TRBJ2-7; possible D gene TRBD1, 6 bases. Trimming left V 5 bases short and J 3 bases short, with 11 bases between. The length of the CDR3 is 12 residues. Germline-derived CDR1 and CDR2 are DFQATT and SNEGSKA (reference sequence). CDR3 residues: CSASPDSYEQYF. Here the CDR3 DNA reads TGCAGTGCTTCGCCGGACAGCTACGAGCAGTACTTC.

With respect to this clonotype: A junction boundary mismatches the germline segment, possibly from a read error. The chain joins TRBV12-3 or TRBV12-4 to TRBJ2-5; D might be TRBD1 (7 bases). The CDR3 is 14 residues long. The CDR3 DNA follows: TGCGCCAGCAGCATGAGACAGGGACTCGAGACCCAGTACTTC. Translated, it gives CASSMRQGLETQYF.

V is TRBV3-1 and J is TRBJ2-3; 7 nucleotides line up with TRBD2. V was pared by 1 base and J by 2 bases, with 6 bases of the junction left unmatched. The germline gives CDR1 LGHDT, CDR2 YNNKEL (reference sequence). There are 16 residues in the CDR3. This CDR3 is CASSQGLAANTDTQYF. Here the CDR3 DNA reads TGTGCCAGCAGCCAAGGTCTAGCGGCGAACACAGATACGCAGTATTTT.

The rearrangement links TRBV20-1 to TRBJ1-5, with D unresolved. This CDR3 spans 15 amino acids. V was cut by 3 bases and J by 5 bases, with 17 bases left in between. CDR1 and CDR2 (germline): DFQATT, SNEGSKA (reference sequence). Here the CDR3 reads CSASRVVPLDQPQHF. CDR3 bases: TGCAGTGCTAGTCGCGTAGTTCCCCTGGATCAGCCCCAGCATTTT.

This chain links TRBV3-1 with TRBJ2-5; D may be TRBD1 (6 bases). The J call may be incorrect, as the DNA end agrees better with TRBJ2-7. The CDR3 covers 15 residues. CDR1 is LGHDT, CDR2 YNNKEL, per germline (reference sequence). The CDR3 nucleotides are TGTGCCAGCAGCCAAGGAGGGGGACGAATAGGCGAGCAGTACTTC. Translated, it gives CASSQGGGRIGEQYF.

The V and J genes are TRBV5-1 and TRBJ2-1; D may be TRBD1 or TRBD2 (7 bases each). The germline CDR1 and CDR2 sequences are SGHRS and YFSETQ. V dropped 2 bases and J dropped 8 bases, with 20 bases sitting between them. The CDR3 runs to 16 residues. DNA of the CDR3: TGCGCCAGCAGCTTAGTGGGGGAGGGGGCTACCGATGAGCAGTTCTTC. This sequence encodes CASSLVGEGATDEQFF.

The chain has TRBV3-1 and TRBJ1-5, with 9 bases aligning to TRBD1. Trimming at V came to 8 bases and at J to 4 bases, leaving 6 bases not matched to a gene. This CDR3 region has 14 residues. Germline V gene data show CDR1 as LGHDT and CDR2 as YNNKEL (reference sequence). CDR3 nucleotide sequence: TGTGCCAGCCAAGAAGGGACAGGGAATCAGCCCCAGCATTTT. Translation: CASQEGTGNQPQHF.

The chain links TRBV13 to TRBJ1-2; the D gene is possibly TRBD1 (5 bases). Germline V CDR1 and CDR2: PRHDT, FYEKMQ (reference sequence). Trimming removed 4 bases at V and 4 bases at J, with 10 bases between. This CDR3 comprises 13 residues. The chain's CDR3 is CASSSQDFYGYTF. The CDR3 DNA is TGTGCCAGCAGCTCACAGGATTTCTATGGCTACACCTTC. Looking up the rest from reference TRBV13 and TRBJ1-2 gives the full variable domain: AAGVIQSPRHLIKEKRETATLKCYPIPRHDTVYWYQQGPGQDPQFLISFYEKMQSDKGSIPDRFSAQQFSDYHSELNMSSLELGDSALYFCASSSQDFYGYTFGSGTRLTVV.

The rearrangement uses TRBV7-2 and TRBJ2-3; D is possibly TRBD1 (5 bases). Germline V gene lookup returns CDR1 SGHTA and CDR2 FQGNSA. Trimming took 5 bases from V and 2 from J, leaving 11 bases between them. The CDR3 is 14 residues long. The CDR3 nucleotides read TGTGCCAGCAGCATAGGGGATTACACAGATACGCAGTATTTT. This gives the protein CASSIGDYTDTQYF.

Concerning this clonotype itself: One junction end disagrees with the germline gene, perhaps due to a read error. The gene calls are TRBV5-1 and TRBJ2-4; TRBD2 matches at 8 bases. The J call may be in error: the DNA end matches TRBJ2-7 better. The CDR3 has 13 amino acids. Germline CDR1 is SGHRS and CDR2 is YFSETQ. CDR3 coding DNA: TGCACCAGCAGCTTCGGCGGGGGGTACGAGCAGTACTTC. Translation gives CTSSFGGGYEQYF.

The chain is built from TRBV7-8 and TRBJ1-1, with 8 bases aligning to TRBD1. Germline V gene lookup returns CDR1 SGHVS and CDR2 FQNEAQ. The length of the CDR3 is 18 residues. V dropped 1 base and J dropped 1; count of bases not matched to a gene: 11. CDR3 coding DNA: TGTGCCAGCAGCTTAGGTAGGGCAGGGGGCTATAAGAACACTGAAGCTTTCTTT. Translation gives CASSLGRAGGYKNTEAFF.

This clonotype was seen just once. The chain couples TRBV20-1 to TRBJ2-2; TRBD1 or TRBD2 may be the D gene (5 bases each). The germline V gene encodes CDR1 DFQATT and CDR2 SNEGSKA (reference sequence). The germline V and J ends were trimmed by 3 bases and 6 bases, with 11 bases remaining between them. CDR3 length equals 13 residues. The CDR3, as DNA: TGCAGTGCTAGGTCCGGGGCTCCCGGGGAGCTGTTTTTT. Protein sequence: CSARSGAPGELFF.

This clonotype was found once. V gene TRBV7-2 combines with J gene TRBJ2-5; 11 bases map to TRBD1. There are 14 residues in the CDR3. The germline CDR1 and CDR2 sequences are SGHTA and FQGNSA. J lost 11 bases, V lost 5 bases, and 10 bases had no gene match. The CDR3 loop reads CASSVPGTGGEQYF. CDR3 coding DNA: TGTGCCAGCAGCGTACCCGGGACAGGGGGAGAGCAGTACTTC.

This clonotype was seen a handful of times. The chain couples TRBV27 to TRBJ2-1; the D gene is possibly TRBD1 (5 bases). The V gene lost 3 bases and the J gene lost 5 bases, with 17 bases spanning the gap. This CDR3 is 16 amino acids long. CDR1 is MNHEY, CDR2 SMNVEV, per germline (reference sequence). The CDR3 DNA reads as TGTGCCAGCAGTTTTTTTTCAGGGCCCAATGACAATGAGCAGTTCTTC. This codes for CASSFFSGPNDNEQFF.

This chain links TRBV9 with TRBJ2-3; 7 bases map to TRBD1. The CDR3 spans 14 residues. V trimming: 0 bases; J trimming: 5 bases; junction bases outside the gene matches: 3. Germline V CDR1 and CDR2: SGDLS, YYNGEE. The CDR3 spells CASSVEGAGDTQYF. CDR3 nucleotide sequence: TGTGCCAGCAGCGTAGAGGGGGCGGGAGATACGCAGTATTTT. Variable domain in full (rest from reference TRBV9 and TRBJ2-3): DSGVTQTPKHLITATGQRVTLRCSPRSGDLSVYWYQQSLDQGLQFLIQYYNGEERAKGNILERFSAQQFPDLHSELNLSSLELGDSALYFCASSVEGAGDTQYFGPGTRLTVL.

This clonotype showed up just a few times. V usage is TRBV7-8 and J usage is TRBJ2-3, with D perhaps matching TRBD2 (5 bases). Germline CDR1 is SGHVS and CDR2 is FQNEAQ. The CDR3 is 16 residues long. Trimming shortened V by 1 base and J by 4 bases, and 15 bases separated the two germline ends. CDR3 protein: CASSLVAGRAADTQYF. For the CDR3, the DNA is TGTGCCAGCAGCTTAGTGGCGGGTCGGGCCGCAGATACGCAGTATTTT.

V is TRBV4-1 and J is TRBJ1-5; the D is unclear. The CDR3 loop spans 16 amino acids. V lost 1 base and J 4 bases, leaving 14 bases between the germline ends. Germline V gene lookup returns CDR1 MGHRA and CDR2 YSYEKL. The CDR3 sequence is CASSQGPFNGNQPQHF. The CDR3 bases are TGCGCCAGCAGCCAAGGACCCTTTAATGGAAATCAGCCCCAGCATTTT.

Of note for this clonotype: An end of the junction does not agree with germline; a read error may underlie this. The rearrangement joins TRBV5-1 to TRBJ2-5; D might be TRBD2 (5 bases). Germline V gene lookup returns CDR1 SGHRS and CDR2 YFSETQ. The CDR3 runs 14 residues. The CDR3 DNA follows: TGCGCCAGCAACTTGGGAGATTGGGAGGAGACCCAGTACTTC. Amino acids: CASNLGDWEETQYF. Full variable domain (remainder filled in from reference TRBV5-1 and TRBJ2-5): KAGVTQTPRYLIKTRGQQVTLSCSPISGHRSVSWYQQTPGQGLQFLFEYFSETQRNKGNFPGRFSGRQFSNSRSEMNVSTLELGDSALYLCASNLGDWEETQYFGPGTRLLVL.

This clonotype was observed a handful of times. This chain joins TRBV7-9 and TRBJ1-6; weak D call: TRBD1 (6 bases). Per the germline V gene, CDR1 is SEHNR and CDR2 is FQNEAQ (reference sequence). Deletions cut 3 bases from V and 6 bases from J, with 9 bases between. CDR3 length: 14 residues. Here the CDR3 DNA reads TGTGCCAGCAGCTTCCGGGACACTAATTCACCCCTCCACTTT. It translates to CASSFRDTNSPLHF.